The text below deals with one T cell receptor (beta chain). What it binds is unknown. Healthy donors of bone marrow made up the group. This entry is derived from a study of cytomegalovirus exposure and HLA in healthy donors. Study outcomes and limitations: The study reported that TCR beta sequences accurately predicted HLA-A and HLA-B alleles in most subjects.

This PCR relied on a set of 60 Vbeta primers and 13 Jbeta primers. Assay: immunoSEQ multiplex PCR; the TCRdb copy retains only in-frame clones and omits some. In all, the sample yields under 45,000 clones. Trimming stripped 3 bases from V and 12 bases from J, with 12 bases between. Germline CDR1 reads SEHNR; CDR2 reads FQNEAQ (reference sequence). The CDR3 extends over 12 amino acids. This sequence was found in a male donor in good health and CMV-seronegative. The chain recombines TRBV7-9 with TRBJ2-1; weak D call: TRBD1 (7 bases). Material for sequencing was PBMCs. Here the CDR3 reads CASSFGQEGQFF. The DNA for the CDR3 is TGTGCCAGCAGCTTCGGACAGGAGGGGCAGTTCTTC.